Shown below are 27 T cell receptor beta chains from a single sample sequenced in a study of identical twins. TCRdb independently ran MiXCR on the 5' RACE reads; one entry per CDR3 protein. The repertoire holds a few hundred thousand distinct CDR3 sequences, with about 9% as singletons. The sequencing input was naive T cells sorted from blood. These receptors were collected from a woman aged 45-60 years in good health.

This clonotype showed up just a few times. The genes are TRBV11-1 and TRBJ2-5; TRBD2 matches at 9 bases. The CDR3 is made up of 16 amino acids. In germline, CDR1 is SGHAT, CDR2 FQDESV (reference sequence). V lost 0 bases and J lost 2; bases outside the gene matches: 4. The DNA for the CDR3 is TGTGCCAGCAGCTTAGCGCGGCTAGCGGGACAAGAGACCCAGTACTTC. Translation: CASSLARLAGQETQYF.

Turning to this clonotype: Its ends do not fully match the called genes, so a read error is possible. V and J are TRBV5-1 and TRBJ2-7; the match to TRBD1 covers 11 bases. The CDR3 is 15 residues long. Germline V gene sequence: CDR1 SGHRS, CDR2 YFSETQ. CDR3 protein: CSSSHGQGARLEQYF. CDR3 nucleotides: TGCTCCAGCAGCCACGGACAGGGGGCGCGTCTCGAGCAGTACTTC.

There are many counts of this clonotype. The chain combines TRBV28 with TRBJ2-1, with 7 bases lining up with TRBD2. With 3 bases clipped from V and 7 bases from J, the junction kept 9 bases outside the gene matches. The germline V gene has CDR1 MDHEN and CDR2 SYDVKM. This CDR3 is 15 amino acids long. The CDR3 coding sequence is TGTGCCAGCAGTTTTGGTTGGCGGGAGAATAATGAGCAGTTCTTC. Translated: CASSFGWRENNEQFF. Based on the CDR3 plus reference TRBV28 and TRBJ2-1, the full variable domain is DVKVTQSSRYLVKRTGEKVFLECVQDMDHENMFWYRQDPGLGLRLIYFSYDVKMKEKGDIPEGYSVSREKKERFSLILESASTNQTSMYLCASSFGWRENNEQFFGPGTRLTVL.

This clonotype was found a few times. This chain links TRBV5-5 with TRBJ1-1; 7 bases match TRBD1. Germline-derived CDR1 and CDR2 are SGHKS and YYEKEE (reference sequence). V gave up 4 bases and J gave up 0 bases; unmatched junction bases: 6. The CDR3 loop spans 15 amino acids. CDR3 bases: TGTGCCAGCAGCCAAAGGGACAGAGTGAACACTGAAGCTTTCTTT. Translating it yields CASSQRDRVNTEAFF.

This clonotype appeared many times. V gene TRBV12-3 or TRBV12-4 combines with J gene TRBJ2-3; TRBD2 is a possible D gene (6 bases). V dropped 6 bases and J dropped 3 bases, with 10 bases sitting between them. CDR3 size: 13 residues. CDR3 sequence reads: CASSRDLTDTQYF. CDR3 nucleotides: TGTGCCAGCAGCCGGGACTTGACAGATACGCAGTATTTT.

The DNA of the CDR3 is TGCGCCAGCAGCTTGGTATGGGATAGTAGCTCCTACGAGCAGTACGTC. Protein product: CASSLVWDSSSYEQYV. The V call is TRBV5-1, the J call TRBJ2-7; D is unresolved. The CDR3 sequence is 16 residues long. V was clipped by 0 bases and J by 0 bases, with 13 bases between them. Germline V gives CDR1 SGHRS, CDR2 YFSETQ.

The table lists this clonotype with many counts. CDR3 bases: TGCAGCGTTGCAGTAGGGCAGGGGGCATACGAGACCCAGTACTTC. Encoded protein: CSVAVGQGAYETQYF. V and J are TRBV29-1 and TRBJ2-5; 8 bases match TRBD1. Trimming removed 4 bases from V and 5 bases from J; junction bases left unmatched: 12. Germline loops: CDR1 SQVTM, CDR2 ANQGSEA. The CDR3 extends over 15 amino acids.

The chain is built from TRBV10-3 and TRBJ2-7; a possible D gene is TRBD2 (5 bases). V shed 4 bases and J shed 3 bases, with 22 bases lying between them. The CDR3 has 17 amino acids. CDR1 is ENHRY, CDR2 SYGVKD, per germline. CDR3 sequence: CAISGPRQVGESYEQYV. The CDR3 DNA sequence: TGTGCCATCAGTGGGCCTAGGCAGGTTGGGGAGAGCTACGAGCAGTACGTC.

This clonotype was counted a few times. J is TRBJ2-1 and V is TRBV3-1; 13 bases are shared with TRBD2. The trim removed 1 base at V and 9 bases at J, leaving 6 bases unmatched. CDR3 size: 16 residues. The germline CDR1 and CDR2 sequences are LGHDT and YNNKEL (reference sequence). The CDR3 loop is CASSQAHGLAGVEQFF. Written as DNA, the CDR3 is TGTGCCAGCAGCCAAGCACATGGACTAGCGGGAGTTGAGCAGTTCTTC.

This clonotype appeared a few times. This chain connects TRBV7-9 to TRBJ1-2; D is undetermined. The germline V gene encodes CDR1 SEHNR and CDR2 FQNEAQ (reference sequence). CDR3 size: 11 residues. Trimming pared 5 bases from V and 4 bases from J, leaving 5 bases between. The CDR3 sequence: CASSASYGYTF. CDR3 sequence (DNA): TGTGCCAGCAGCGCAAGCTATGGCTACACCTTC.

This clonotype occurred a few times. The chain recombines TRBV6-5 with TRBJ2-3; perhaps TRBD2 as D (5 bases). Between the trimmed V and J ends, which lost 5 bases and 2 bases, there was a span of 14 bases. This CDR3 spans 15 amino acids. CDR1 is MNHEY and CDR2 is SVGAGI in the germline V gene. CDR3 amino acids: CASSRVGSNTDTQYF. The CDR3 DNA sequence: TGTGCCAGCAGTAGGGTGGGGAGTAACACAGATACGCAGTATTTT.

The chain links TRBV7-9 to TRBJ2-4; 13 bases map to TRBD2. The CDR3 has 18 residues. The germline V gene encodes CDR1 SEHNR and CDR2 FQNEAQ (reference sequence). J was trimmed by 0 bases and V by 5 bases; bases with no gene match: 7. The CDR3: CASSPGTSGDLAKNIQYF. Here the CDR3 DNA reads TGTGCCAGCAGCCCAGGGACTAGCGGGGACCTAGCCAAAAACATTCAGTACTTC.

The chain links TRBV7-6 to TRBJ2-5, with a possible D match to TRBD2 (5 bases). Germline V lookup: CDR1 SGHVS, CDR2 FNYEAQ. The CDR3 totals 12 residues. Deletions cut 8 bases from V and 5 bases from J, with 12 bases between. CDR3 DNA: TGTGCCAGCCACGGACTCCTGGAGACCCAGTACTTC. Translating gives CASHGLLETQYF.

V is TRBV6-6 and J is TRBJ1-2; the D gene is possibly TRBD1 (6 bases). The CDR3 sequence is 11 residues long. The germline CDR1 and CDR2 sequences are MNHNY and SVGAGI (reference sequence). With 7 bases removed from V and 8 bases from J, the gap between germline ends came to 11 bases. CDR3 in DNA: TGTGCCAGCAACAAACAGGGCGGCTACACCTTC. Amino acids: CASNKQGGYTF.

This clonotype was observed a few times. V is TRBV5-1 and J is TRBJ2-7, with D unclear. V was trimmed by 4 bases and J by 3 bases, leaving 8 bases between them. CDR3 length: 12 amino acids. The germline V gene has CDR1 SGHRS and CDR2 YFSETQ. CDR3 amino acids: CASSVGFYEQYF. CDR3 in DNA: TGCGCCAGCAGCGTCGGATTCTACGAGCAGTACTTC. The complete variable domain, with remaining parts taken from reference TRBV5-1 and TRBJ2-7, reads KAGVTQTPRYLIKTRGQQVTLSCSPISGHRSVSWYQQTPGQGLQFLFEYFSETQRNKGNFPGRFSGRQFSNSRSEMNVSTLELGDSALYLCASSVGFYEQYFGPGTRLTVT.

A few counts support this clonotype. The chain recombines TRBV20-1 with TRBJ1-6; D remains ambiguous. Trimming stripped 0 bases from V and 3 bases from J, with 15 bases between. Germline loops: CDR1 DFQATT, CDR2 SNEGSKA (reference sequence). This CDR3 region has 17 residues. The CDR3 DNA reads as TGCAGTGCTAGAGATCGGACGAAGGCGGTCTATAATTCACCCCTCCACTTT. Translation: CSARDRTKAVYNSPLHF.

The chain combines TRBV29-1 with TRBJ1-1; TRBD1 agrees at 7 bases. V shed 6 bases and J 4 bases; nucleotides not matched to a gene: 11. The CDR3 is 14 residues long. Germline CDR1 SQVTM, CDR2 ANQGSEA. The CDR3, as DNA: TGCAGCGTCCACCGACAGGGTGGTATCACTGAAGCTTTCTTT. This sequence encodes CSVHRQGGITEAFF.

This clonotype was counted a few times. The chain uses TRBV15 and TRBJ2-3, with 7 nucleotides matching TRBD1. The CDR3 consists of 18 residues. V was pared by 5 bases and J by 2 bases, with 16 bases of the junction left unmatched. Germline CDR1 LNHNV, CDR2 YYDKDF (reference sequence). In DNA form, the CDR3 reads TGTGCCACCAGCCCTCAGGGAAAAGGGGGCTATTACACAGATACGCAGTATTTT. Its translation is CATSPQGKGGYYTDTQYF.

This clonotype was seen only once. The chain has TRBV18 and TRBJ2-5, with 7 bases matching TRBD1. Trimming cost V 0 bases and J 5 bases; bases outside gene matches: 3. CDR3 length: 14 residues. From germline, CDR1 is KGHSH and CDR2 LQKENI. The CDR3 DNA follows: TGTGCCAGCTCACCACCTCAGGGGGAGGAGACCCAGTACTTC. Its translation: CASSPPQGEETQYF.

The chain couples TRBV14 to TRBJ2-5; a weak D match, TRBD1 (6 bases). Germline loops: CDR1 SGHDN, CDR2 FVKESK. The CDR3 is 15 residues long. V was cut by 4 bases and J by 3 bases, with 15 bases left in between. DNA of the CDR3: TGTGCCAGCAGCCCCCTAGGGGGAGCTGAAGAGACCCAGTACTTC. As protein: CASSPLGGAEETQYF.

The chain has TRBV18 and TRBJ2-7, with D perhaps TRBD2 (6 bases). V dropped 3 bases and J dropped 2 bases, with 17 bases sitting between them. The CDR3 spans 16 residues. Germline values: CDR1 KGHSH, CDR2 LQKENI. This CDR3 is CASSPAGIPPPYEQYV. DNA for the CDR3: TGTGCCAGCTCACCTGCGGGGATACCTCCTCCCTACGAGCAGTACGTC.

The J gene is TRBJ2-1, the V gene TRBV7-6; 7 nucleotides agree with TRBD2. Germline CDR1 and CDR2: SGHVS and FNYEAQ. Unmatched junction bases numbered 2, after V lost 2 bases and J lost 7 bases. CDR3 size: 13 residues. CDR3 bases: TGTGCCAGCAGCTTACTAGCGGAAAATGAGCAGTTCTTC. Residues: CASSLLAENEQFF.

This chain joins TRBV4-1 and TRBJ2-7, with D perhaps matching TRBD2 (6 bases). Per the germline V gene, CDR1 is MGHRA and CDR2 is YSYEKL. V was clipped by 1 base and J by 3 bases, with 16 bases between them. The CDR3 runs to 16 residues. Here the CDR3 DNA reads TGCGCCAGCAGCCAAGCGGGTAGACTAGTTAGCTACGAGCAGTACTTC. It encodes CASSQAGRLVSYEQYF.

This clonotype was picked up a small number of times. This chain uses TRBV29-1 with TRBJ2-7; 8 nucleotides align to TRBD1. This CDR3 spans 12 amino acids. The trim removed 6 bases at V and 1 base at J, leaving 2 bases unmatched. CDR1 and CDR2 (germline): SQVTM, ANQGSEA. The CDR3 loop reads CSVRTGSYEQYF. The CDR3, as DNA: TGCAGCGTCCGGACAGGGTCCTACGAGCAGTACTTC.

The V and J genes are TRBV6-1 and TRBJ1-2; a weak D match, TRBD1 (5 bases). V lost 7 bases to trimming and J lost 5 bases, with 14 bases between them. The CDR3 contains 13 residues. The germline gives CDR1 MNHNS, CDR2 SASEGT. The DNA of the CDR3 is TGTGCCAGCATCGCGTCAGGGACGTATGGCTACACCTTC. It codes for CASIASGTYGYTF.

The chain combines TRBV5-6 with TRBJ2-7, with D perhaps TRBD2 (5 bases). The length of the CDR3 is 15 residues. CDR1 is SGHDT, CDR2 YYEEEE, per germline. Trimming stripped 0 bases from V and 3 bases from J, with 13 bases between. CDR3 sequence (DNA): TGTGCCAGCAGCTTGGTAGCTAGCAGAAACTACGAGCAGTACTTC. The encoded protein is CASSLVASRNYEQYF.

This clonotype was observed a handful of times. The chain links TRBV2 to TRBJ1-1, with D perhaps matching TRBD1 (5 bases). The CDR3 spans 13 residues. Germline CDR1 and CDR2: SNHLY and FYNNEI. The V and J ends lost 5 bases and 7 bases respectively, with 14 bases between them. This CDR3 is CASSSGGGDEAFF. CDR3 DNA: TGTGCCAGCAGTTCGGGGGGTGGCGATGAAGCTTTCTTT.